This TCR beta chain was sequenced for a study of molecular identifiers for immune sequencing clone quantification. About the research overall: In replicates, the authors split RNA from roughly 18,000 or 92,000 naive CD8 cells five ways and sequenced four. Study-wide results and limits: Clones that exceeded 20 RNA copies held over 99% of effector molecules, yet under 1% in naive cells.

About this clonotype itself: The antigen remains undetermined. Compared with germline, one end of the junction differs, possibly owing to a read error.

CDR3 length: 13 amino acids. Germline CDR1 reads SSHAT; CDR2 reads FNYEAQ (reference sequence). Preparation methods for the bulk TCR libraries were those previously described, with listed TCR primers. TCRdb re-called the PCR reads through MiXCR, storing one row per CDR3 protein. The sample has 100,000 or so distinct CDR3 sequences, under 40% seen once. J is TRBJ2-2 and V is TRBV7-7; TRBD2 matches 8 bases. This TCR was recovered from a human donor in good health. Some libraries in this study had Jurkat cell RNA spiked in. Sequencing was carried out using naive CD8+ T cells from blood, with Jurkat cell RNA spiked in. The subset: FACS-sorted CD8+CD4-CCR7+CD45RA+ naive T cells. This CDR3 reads CAGGGTNSGVLFF. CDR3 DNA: TGTGCCGGCGGGGGGACGAACTCCGGGGTGCTGTTTTTT.